The 21 T cell receptor beta chains below come from one sample, sequenced in a study of blood T cell repertoires in COVID-19. Method: immunoSEQ multiplex PCR; TCRdb's copy keeps in-frame clones and lacks some. The profile shows about 140,000 clones, about 86% of them singletons. Sequencing was carried out using peripheral blood. The receptors shown here come from a woman aged 60 to 75 with acute or convalescent COVID-19.

The gene calls are TRBV4-2 and TRBJ2-7; 8 nucleotides agree with TRBD2. The CDR3 runs to 14 residues. The ends lost 7 bases at V and 1 base at J; junction bases unmatched: 6. CDR1 is LGHNA and CDR2 is YNFKEQ in the germline V gene. This CDR3 reads CASTERGGSYEQYF. CDR3 nucleotides: TGTGCCAGCACCGAACGGGGGGGTTCCTACGAGCAGTACTTC.

The chain employs TRBV10-2 and TRBJ1-1, with D uncertain. The CDR3 totals 16 residues. Germline V gene sequence: CDR1 WSHSY, CDR2 SAAADI. Between the trimmed V and J ends, which lost 8 bases and 1 base, there was a span of 20 bases. The CDR3: CASYDPLVSRNTEAFF. In nucleotides, the CDR3 is TGCGCCAGCTATGACCCGCTAGTAAGTAGGAACACTGAAGCTTTCTTT.

This chain connects TRBV24-1 to TRBJ1-5, with 8 bases fitting TRBD1. J lost 7 bases, V lost 5 bases, and 3 bases had no gene match. CDR1 and CDR2 from the germline V gene are KGHDR and SFDVKD. This CDR3 has 13 residues. CDR3 sequence: CATSGPGGQPQHF. The CDR3 DNA reads TGTGCCACCAGTGGTCCAGGGGGCCAGCCCCAGCATTTT.

CDR3 sequence reads: CASSPRGLGNQPQHF. Written as DNA, the CDR3 is TGTGCCAGCAGTCCCAGGGGGCTGGGGAATCAGCCCCAGCATTTT. The V and J genes are TRBV6-2 or TRBV6-3 and TRBJ1-5; the match to TRBD1 covers 8 bases. The V segment lost 5 bases and the J segment 4 bases; nucleotides outside the gene matches: 7. The length of the CDR3 is 15 residues. Per germline, CDR1 MNHEY and CDR2 SVGEGT.

This chain uses TRBV27 with TRBJ1-1; the D gene is possibly TRBD1 (5 bases). V was clipped by 5 bases and J by 1 base, with 14 bases between them. The CDR3 spans 15 residues. Per germline, CDR1 MNHEY and CDR2 SMNVEV (reference sequence). The CDR3 is CASSLRLGQNTEAFF. The CDR3 DNA reads TGTGCCAGCAGTCTAAGACTTGGACAGAACACTGAAGCTTTCTTT.

The gene calls are TRBV5-1 and TRBJ2-7; 7 bases agree with TRBD1. V dropped 4 bases and J dropped 4; count of bases not matched to a gene: 11. This CDR3 comprises 15 residues. CDR1 and CDR2 (germline): SGHRS, YFSETQ. CDR3 DNA sequence: TGCGCCAGCAGCCAATGGACAGGAGCCATGTACGAGCAGTACTTC. It is translated as CASSQWTGAMYEQYF.

The CDR3 DNA sequence: TGTGCCAGCAGCTTAAATCGGGCTCTAGCGGGGGCCTACGAGCAGTACTTC. This translates into CASSLNRALAGAYEQYF. The chain carries TRBV7-2 and TRBJ2-7; 10 bases map to TRBD2. The V gene's germline CDR1 is SGHTA and CDR2 FQGNSA. The CDR3 is 17 amino acids. J gave up 2 bases and V 2 bases, and 9 bases lay outside the gene matches.

The chain is built from TRBV12-3 or TRBV12-4 and TRBJ1-1; D unclear. The CDR3 runs 11 residues. Between the trimmed V and J ends, which lost 6 bases and 10 bases, there was a span of 12 bases. CDR3 region: CASSHGVGAFF. CDR3 DNA sequence: TGTGCCAGCAGCCACGGAGTTGGAGCTTTCTTT.

The chain couples TRBV28 to TRBJ1-1, with no clear D. CDR3 length equals 13 residues. The V end was cut by 3 bases, the J end by 7 bases, with 12 bases between. Germline CDR1 MDHEN, CDR2 SYDVKM. The CDR3: CASSLPGRGEAFF. CDR3 DNA sequence: TGTGCCAGCAGTTTGCCCGGACGGGGTGAAGCTTTCTTT.

The chain has TRBV4-1 and TRBJ2-5, with 7 bases aligning to TRBD1. The ends lost 5 bases at V and 3 bases at J; junction bases unmatched: 6. The CDR3 is 14 residues long. CDR1 is MGHRA, CDR2 YSYEKL, per germline. The CDR3 reads CASSRLTGEETQYF. The CDR3, as DNA: TGCGCCAGCAGCAGACTTACAGGGGAAGAGACCCAGTACTTC.

V is TRBV7-3 and J is TRBJ2-3; 12 positions agree with TRBD2. Losses at the gene ends were 6 bases for V and 0 bases for J; bases not matched to a gene: 4. Germline V lookup: CDR1 SGHTA, CDR2 FQGTGA. This CDR3 comprises 16 residues. The chain's CDR3 is CASSSGLAGSTDTQYF. The DNA for the CDR3 is TGTGCCAGCAGTTCGGGACTAGCGGGTAGCACAGATACGCAGTATTTT.

The chain combines TRBV19 with TRBJ1-5; no reliable D call. Trimming cost V 1 base and J 2 bases, with 15 bases left between them. The CDR3 has 17 amino acids. Germline CDR1 and CDR2: LNHDA and SQIVND (reference sequence). The CDR3 DNA is TGTGCCAGTAGTATAGCAGAGTTCCGACATCGCAATCAGCCCCAGCATTTT. As protein: CASSIAEFRHRNQPQHF.

The chain uses TRBV19 and TRBJ1-3, with 9 bases matching TRBD1. This CDR3 is built from 18 residues. The J segment lost 0 bases and the V segment lost 3 bases, leaving 9 bases of the junction unmatched. Germline CDR1 LNHDA, CDR2 SQIVND (reference sequence). For the CDR3, the DNA is TGTGCCAGTAGTATTGGCACAGGGGGCACGAGCTCTGGAAACACCATATATTTT. It codes for CASSIGTGGTSSGNTIYF. Supplemented by reference TRBV19 and TRBJ1-3, the full variable domain reads DGGITQSPKYLFRKEGQNVTLSCEQNLNHDAMYWYRQDPGQGLRLIYYSQIVNDFQKGDIAEGYSVSREKKESFPLTVTSAQKNPTAFYLCASSIGTGGTSSGNTIYFGEGSWLTVV.

The chain couples TRBV30 to TRBJ1-1, with 9 bases fitting TRBD1. Germline lookup yields CDR1 GTSNPN and CDR2 SVGIG (reference sequence). V trimming: 3 bases; J trimming: 4 bases; junction bases outside the gene matches: 6. CDR3 length: 14 residues. CDR3 residues: CAWSFTGGGTEAFF. The CDR3 DNA sequence: TGTGCCTGGAGCTTTACAGGGGGCGGCACTGAAGCTTTCTTT.

This chain links TRBV28 with TRBJ2-7; 11 bases agree with TRBD2. This CDR3 has 18 amino acids. Germline assignment: CDR1 MDHEN and CDR2 SYDVKM. V dropped 3 bases and J dropped 6; count of bases not matched to a gene: 16. The CDR3 protein is CASSFISLRLAGIREQYF. The CDR3 region has the DNA TGTGCCAGCAGTTTCATATCCCTTAGACTAGCGGGGATTCGCGAGCAGTACTTC.

The chain carries TRBV27 and TRBJ1-5; the match to TRBD1 covers 9 bases. The length of the CDR3 is 17 residues. Germline loops: CDR1 MNHEY, CDR2 SMNVEV (reference sequence). V was pared by 6 bases and J by 4 bases, with 13 bases of the junction left unmatched. The CDR3, as DNA: TGTGCCAGCAGCTCCTATTTACGACAGGGGGTTAATCAGCCCCAGCATTTT. Translation gives CASSSYLRQGVNQPQHF.

The V call is TRBV6-5, the J call TRBJ2-7, with 9 bases matching TRBD1. The germline V gene encodes CDR1 MNHEY and CDR2 SVGAGI. The J segment lost 2 bases and the V segment lost 6 bases, leaving 5 bases of the junction unmatched. The length of the CDR3 is 14 residues. The CDR3 spells CASRVGTGPYEQYF. As DNA, the CDR3 is TGTGCCAGCAGGGTCGGGACAGGGCCCTACGAGCAGTACTTC.

V and J are TRBV5-1 and TRBJ1-2; no reliable D call. Germline V gives CDR1 SGHRS, CDR2 YFSETQ. This CDR3 region has 13 residues. The V end lost 4 bases, the J end lost 2 bases, and 9 bases lay between the germline ends. The CDR3 is CASSIRENYGYTF. The DNA of the CDR3 is TGCGCCAGCAGCATCCGGGAGAACTATGGCTACACCTTC.

This chain's CDR3 is CASSQVYSPLEQYF. The CDR3 coding sequence is TGTGCCAGCAGCCAAGTTTACAGCCCTCTTGAGCAGTACTTC. This chain uses TRBV3-1 (or the pseudogene TRBV3-2) with TRBJ2-7; D call uncertain. The CDR3 covers 14 residues. V dropped 1 base and J dropped 7 bases, with 14 bases sitting between them. CDR1 is LGHDT, CDR2 YNNKEL, per germline (reference sequence).

The chain combines TRBV29-1 with TRBJ2-2, with a weak D call TRBD1 (7 bases). V was trimmed by 6 bases and J by 0 bases, leaving 20 bases between them. Germline loops: CDR1 SQVTM, CDR2 ANQGSEA. This CDR3 is 17 amino acids long. This CDR3 reads CSVGGRGLAPNTGELFF. DNA of the CDR3: TGCAGCGTGGGGGGCAGGGGGTTAGCTCCGAACACCGGGGAGCTGTTTTTT.

V and J are TRBV27 and TRBJ2-3, with 8 positions matching TRBD2. This CDR3 has 14 amino acids. V lost 3 bases and J lost 6; bases outside the gene matches: 5. CDR1 and CDR2 from the germline V gene are MNHEY and SMNVEV (reference sequence). As DNA, the CDR3 is TGTGCCAGCAGTTTTAGCGGGGTGGCGGATACGCAGTATTTT. As protein: CASSFSGVADTQYF.